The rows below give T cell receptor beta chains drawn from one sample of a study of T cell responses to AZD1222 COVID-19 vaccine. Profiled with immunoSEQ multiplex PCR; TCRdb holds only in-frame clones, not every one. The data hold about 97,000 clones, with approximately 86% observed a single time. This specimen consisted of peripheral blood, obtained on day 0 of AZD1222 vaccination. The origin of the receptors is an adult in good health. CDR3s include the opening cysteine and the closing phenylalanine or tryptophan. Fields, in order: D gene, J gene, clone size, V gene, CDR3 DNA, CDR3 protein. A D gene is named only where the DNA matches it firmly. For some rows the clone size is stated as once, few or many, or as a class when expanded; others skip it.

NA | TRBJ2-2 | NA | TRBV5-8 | TGTGCCAGATCCTATTTCCTTACGAACACCGGGGAGCTGTTTTTT | CARSYFLTNTGELFF
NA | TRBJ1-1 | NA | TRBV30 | TGTGCCTGGAGACGCACCCGGGCGCAGGGAGAAGCTTTCTTT | CAWRRTRAQGEAFF
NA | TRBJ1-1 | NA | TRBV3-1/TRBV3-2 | TGTGCCAGCAGCCAAGTAAGGGGCAGGCCGAACACTGAAGCTTTCTTT | CASSQVRGRPNTEAFF
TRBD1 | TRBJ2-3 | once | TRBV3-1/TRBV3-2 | TGTGCCAGCAGCCCAGGGGGATACGACACAGATACGCAGTATTTT | CASSPGGYDTDTQYF
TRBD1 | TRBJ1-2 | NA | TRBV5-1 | TGCGCCAGCAGCCCGGGACAGGGGGTCTATGGCTACACCTTC | CASSPGQGVYGYTF
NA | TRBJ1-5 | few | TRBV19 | TGTGCCAGTAGTATAGGGCAGGGGAGATTTCATCAGCCCCAGCATTTT | CASSIGQGRFHQPQHF
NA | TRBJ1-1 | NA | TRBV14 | TGTGTTTCGTCGCCCAGGATGAACACTGAAGCTTTCTTT | CVSSPRMNTEAFF
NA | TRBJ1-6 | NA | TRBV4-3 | TGCGCCAGCAGCCCCAAGCTCCGGCGGACGGCACCCCTCCACTTT | CASSPKLRRTAPLHF
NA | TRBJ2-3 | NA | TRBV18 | TGTGCCAGCTCACCAGCAAGGGAAAGGAGCACAGATACGCAGTATTTT | CASSPARERSTDTQYF
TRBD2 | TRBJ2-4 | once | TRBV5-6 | TGTGCCAGCAGCTTGGCCCTAGCGGGAGGTCTCCACATTCAGTACTTC | CASSLALAGGLHIQYF
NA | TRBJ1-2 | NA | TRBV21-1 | TGTGCCAGCAGCGTACGGACAGGGAAGCGTTGGGGCTACACCTTC | CASSVRTGKRWGYTF
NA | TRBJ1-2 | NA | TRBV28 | TGTGCCAGCAGTTCTAACTATTATAGAGGTAATGGCTACACCTTC | CASSSNYYRGNGYTF
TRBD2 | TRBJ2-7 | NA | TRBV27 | TGTGCCAGCAGTGCCGGGACTAGTCGTCGAGAGCAGTACTTC | CASSAGTSRREQYF
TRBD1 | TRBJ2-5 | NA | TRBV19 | TGTGCCAGTAGTTTAGGACAGGGGGGAGAGACCCAGTACTTC | CASSLGQGGETQYF
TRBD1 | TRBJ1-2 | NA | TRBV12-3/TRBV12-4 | TGTGCCAGCAGTTACCCGGACAGGGATGGCTACACCTTC | CASSYPDRDGYTF
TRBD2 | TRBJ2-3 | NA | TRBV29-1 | TGCAGCGCGATGACAGCGGGAGGGGTAGATACGCAGTATTTT | CSAMTAGGVDTQYF
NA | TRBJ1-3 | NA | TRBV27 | TGTGCCAGTCGTGGTTTCTCTGGAAACACCATATATTTT | CASRGFSGNTIYF
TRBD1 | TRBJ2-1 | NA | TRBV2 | TGTGCCAGCAGTGAAGGGATGACAGGGTCCTCCCGGAGGTTCTTC | CASSEGMTGSSRRFF
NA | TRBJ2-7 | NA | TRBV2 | TGTGCCAGCAGTGAAGATCGTCGAGCGCACGAGCAGTACTTC | CASSEDRRAHEQYF
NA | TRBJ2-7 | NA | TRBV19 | TGTGCCAGTAGCGGGGGCTACGAGCAGTACTTC | CASSGGYEQYF
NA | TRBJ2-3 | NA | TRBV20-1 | TGCAGTGCTACCACAGATACGCAGTATTTT | CSATTDTQYF
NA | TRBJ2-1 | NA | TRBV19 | TGTGCCAGTAGGGGGGGAGCATACAATGAGCAGTTCTTC | CASRGGAYNEQFF
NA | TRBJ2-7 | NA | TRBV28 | TGTGCCAGCAGTTTCCTGGGCCTCTCCTACGAGCAGTACTTC | CASSFLGLSYEQYF
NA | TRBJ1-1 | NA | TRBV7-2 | TGTGCCAGCGCGAGTAGTACAAACACTGAAGCTTTCTTT | CASASSTNTEAFF
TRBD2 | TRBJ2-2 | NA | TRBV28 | TGTGCCAGCAGTTCCCGGTCGGGGGGACTAGCGGGAGTCACCGGGGAGCTGTTTTTT | CASSSRSGGLAGVTGELFF
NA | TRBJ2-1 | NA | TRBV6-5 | TGTGCCAGCAGTTACTCGATTGTTCAGTACAATGAGCAGTTCTTC | CASSYSIVQYNEQFF
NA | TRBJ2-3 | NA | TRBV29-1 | TGCAGCGCCAGGGGCACAGATACGCAGTATTTT | CSARGTDTQYF
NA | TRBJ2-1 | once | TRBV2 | TGTGCCAGCAGTCCACGGGCTAGGGGGATAGGCGATGAGCAGTTCTTC | CASSPRARGIGDEQFF
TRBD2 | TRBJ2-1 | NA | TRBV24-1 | TGTGCCACCAGTGATCGCAGCATAGCGGGAGAGGGTTCCGGGCGCTCCTACAATGAGCAGTTCTTC | CATSDRSIAGEGSGRSYNEQFF
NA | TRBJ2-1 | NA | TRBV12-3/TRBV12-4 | TGTGCCAGCAGTAATATCTACAATGAGCAGTTCTTC | CASSNIYNEQFF
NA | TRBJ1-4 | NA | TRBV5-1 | TGCGCCAGCAGCTTAGGCGATGAAAAACTGTTTTTT | CASSLGDEKLFF
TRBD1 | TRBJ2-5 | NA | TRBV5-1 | TGCGCCAGCAGCTGGGACAGGGGAGAGACCCAGTACTTC | CASSWDRGETQYF
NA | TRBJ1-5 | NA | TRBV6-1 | TGTGCCAGCAGGGCCCCAGGAGGCAATCAGCCCCAGCATTTT | CASRAPGGNQPQHF
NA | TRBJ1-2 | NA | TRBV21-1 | TGTGCCAGCAAGAGTAGGGGGGCATATAACTATGGCTACACCTTC | CASKSRGAYNYGYTF
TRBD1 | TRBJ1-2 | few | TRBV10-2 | TGCGCCAGCAGTGCCGAGGGGGCCTATGGCTACACCTTC | CASSAEGAYGYTF
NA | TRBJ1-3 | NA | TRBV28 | TGTGCCAGCAGAGCCGGGGGAGATCTTCATCAGGGAAACACCATATATTTT | CASRAGGDLHQGNTIYF
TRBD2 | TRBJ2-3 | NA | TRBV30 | TGTGCCTGGAGTAGACTAGCGGGAGCGACAGATACGCAGTATTTT | CAWSRLAGATDTQYF
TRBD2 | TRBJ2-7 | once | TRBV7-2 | TGTGCCAGCAGCTCCCTCCCCTGGCGGGAGGGGTACGAGCAGTACTTC | CASSSLPWREGYEQYF
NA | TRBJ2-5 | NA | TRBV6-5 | TGTGCCAGCAGCCCGGGAAGACGGGAGACCCAGTACTTC | CASSPGRRETQYF
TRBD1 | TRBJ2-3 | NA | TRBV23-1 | TGCGCCAGCAGTCAATTTGATGCCGGGACAGGGACTAGCACAGATACGCAGTATTTT | CASSQFDAGTGTSTDTQYF
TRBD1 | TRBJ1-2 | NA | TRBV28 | TGTGCCATCAAAATCACAGGGGGAAACTATGGCTACACCTTC | CAIKITGGNYGYTF
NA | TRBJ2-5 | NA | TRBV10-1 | TGCGCCGTAAACGCGGCAGTTTTTGAGACCCAGTACTTC | CAVNAAVFETQYF
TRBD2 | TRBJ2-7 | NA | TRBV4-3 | TGCGCCAGCAGCCAAGATGTGGCTAGCGGGAGATACGAGCAGTACTTC | CASSQDVASGRYEQYF
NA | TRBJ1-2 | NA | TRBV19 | TGTGCCAGTAGTAGGGGGTGGAGTGGCTACACCTTC | CASSRGWSGYTF
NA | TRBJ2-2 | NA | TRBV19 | TGTGCCAGTAACACCGGGCCTCACTTTAACACCGGGGAGCTGTTTTTT | CASNTGPHFNTGELFF
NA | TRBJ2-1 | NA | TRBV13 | TGTGCCAGCAGCTTATTTTTTGGAGACAATGAGCAGTTCTTC | CASSLFFGDNEQFF
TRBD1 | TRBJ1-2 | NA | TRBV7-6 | TGTGCCAGCAGCTCGACAGGGAGCGATGGCTACACCTTC | CASSSTGSDGYTF
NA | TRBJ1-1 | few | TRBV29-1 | TGCAGCGTTAATGCGGGGGCGACTGAAGCTTTCTTT | CSVNAGATEAFF
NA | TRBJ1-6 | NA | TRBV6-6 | TGTGCCAGCAGTTACTTGGGGGGTGGGGATGGATCACCCCTCCACTTT | CASSYLGGGDGSPLHF
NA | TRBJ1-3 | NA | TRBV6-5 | TGTGCCAGCAGTTACTCGTCAGGGTCCGGAAACACCATATATTTT | CASSYSSGSGNTIYF
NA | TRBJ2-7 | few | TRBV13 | TGTGCCAGCAGCTTAGATGGGGGATCCTACGAGCAGTACTTC | CASSLDGGSYEQYF
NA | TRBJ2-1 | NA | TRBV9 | TGTGCCAGCAGCTCCGGGGGAGGAATGAGGATACAGAATGAGCAGTTCTTC | CASSSGGGMRIQNEQFF